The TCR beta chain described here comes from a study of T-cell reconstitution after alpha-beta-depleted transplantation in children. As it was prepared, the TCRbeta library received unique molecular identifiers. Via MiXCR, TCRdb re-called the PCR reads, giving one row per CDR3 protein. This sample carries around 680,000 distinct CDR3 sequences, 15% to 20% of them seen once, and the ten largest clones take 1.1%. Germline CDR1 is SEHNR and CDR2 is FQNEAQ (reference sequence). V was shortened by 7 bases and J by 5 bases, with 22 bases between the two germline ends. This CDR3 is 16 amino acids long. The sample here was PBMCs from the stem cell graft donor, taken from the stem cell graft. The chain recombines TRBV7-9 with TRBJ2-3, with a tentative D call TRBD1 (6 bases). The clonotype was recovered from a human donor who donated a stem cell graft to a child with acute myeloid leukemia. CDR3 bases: TGTGCCAGCATAAGGCGTCGGCAGGGGATAGGAGATACGCAGTATTTT. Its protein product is CASIRRRQGIGDTQYF.